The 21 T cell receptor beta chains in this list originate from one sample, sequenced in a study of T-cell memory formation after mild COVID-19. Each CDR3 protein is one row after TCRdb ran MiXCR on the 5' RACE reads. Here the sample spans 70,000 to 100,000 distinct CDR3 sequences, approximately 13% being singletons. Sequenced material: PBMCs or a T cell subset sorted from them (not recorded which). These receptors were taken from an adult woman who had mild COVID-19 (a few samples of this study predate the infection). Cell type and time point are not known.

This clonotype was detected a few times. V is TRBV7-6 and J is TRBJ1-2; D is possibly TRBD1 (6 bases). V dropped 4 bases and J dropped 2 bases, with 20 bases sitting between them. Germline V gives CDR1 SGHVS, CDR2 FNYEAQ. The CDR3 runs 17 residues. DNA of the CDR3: TGTGCCAGCAGCTCCTTTTTGCAGGGGTCGGGAAACTATGGCTACACCTTC. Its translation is CASSSFLQGSGNYGYTF.

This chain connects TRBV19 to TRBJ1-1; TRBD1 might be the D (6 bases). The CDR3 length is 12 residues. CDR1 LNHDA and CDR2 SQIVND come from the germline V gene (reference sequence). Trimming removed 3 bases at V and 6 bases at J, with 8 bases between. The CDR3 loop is CASSIGGSEAFF. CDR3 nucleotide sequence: TGTGCCAGTAGTATTGGGGGCTCTGAAGCTTTCTTT.

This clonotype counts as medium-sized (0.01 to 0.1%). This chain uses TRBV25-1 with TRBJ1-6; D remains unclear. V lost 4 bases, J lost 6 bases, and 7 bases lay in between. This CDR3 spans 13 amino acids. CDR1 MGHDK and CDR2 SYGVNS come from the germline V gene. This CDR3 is CASSVSTNSPLHF. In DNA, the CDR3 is TGTGCCAGCAGTGTCAGCACTAATTCACCCCTCCACTTT.

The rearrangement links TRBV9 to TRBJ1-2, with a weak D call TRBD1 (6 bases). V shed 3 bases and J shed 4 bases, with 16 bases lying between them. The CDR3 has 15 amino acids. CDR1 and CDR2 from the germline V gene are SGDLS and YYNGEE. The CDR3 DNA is TGTGCCAGCAGCGCCAGCGGGGGGGCCACCTATGGCTACACCTTC. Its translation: CASSASGGATYGYTF.

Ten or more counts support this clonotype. This chain's CDR3 is CASSLEAYHGRTSYEQYF. CDR3 nucleotide sequence: TGTGCCAGCAGCTTGGAGGCCTACCACGGGAGGACCTCCTACGAGCAGTACTTC. This chain connects TRBV5-5 to TRBJ2-7, with 7 positions matching TRBD2. Germline CDR1 SGHKS, CDR2 YYEKEE (reference sequence). The CDR3 is made up of 18 amino acids. Unmatched junction bases numbered 12, after V lost 0 bases and J lost 0 bases.

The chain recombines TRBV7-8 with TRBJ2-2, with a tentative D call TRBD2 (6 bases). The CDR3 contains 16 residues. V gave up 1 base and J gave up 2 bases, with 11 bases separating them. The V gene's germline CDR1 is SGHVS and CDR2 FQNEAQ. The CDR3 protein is CASSLVGTLNTGELFF. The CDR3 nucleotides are TGTGCCAGCAGCTTAGTCGGGACTTTAAACACCGGGGAGCTGTTTTTT.

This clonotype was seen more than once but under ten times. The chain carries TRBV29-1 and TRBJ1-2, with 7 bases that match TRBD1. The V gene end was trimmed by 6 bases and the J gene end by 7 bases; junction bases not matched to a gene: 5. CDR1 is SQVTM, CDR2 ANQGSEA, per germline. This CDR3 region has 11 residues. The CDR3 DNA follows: TGCAGCGTGAACTCAGGGGGTGGCTACACCTTC. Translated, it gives CSVNSGGGYTF.

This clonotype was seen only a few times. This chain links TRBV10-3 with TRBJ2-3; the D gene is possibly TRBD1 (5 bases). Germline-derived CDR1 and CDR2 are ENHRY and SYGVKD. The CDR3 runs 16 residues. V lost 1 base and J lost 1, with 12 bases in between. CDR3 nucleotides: TGTGCCATCAGTGAGTGGGAAGACAGCGGCACAGATACGCAGTATTTT. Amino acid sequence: CAISEWEDSGTDTQYF.

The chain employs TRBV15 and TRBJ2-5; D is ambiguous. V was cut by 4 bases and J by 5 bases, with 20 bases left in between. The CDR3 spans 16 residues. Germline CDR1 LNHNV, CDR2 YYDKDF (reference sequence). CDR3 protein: CATSIMPQGPAETQYF. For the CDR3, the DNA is TGTGCCACCAGCATCATGCCTCAAGGTCCGGCGGAGACCCAGTACTTC. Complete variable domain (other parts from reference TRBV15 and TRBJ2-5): DAMVIQNPRYQVTQFGKPVTLSCSQTLNHNVMYWYQQKSSQAPKLLFHYYDKDFNNEADTPDNFQSRRPNTSFCFLDIRSPGLGDTAMYLCATSIMPQGPAETQYFGPGTRLLVL.

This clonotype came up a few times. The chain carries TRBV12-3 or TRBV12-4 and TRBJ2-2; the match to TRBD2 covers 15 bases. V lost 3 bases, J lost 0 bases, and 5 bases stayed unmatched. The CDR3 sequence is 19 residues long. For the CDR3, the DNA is TGTGCCAGCAGTTTTCGAGGACTAGCGGGAGGGACGAACACCGGGGAGCTGTTTTTT. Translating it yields CASSFRGLAGGTNTGELFF.

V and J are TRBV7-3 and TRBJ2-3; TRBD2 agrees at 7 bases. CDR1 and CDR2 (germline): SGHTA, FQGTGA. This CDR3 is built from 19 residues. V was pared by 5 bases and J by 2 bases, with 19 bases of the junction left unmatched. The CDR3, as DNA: TGTGCCAGCAGCCCCCGCGGGGGACTAAGCCCTTTTATCACAGATACGCAGTATTTT. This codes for CASSPRGGLSPFITDTQYF.

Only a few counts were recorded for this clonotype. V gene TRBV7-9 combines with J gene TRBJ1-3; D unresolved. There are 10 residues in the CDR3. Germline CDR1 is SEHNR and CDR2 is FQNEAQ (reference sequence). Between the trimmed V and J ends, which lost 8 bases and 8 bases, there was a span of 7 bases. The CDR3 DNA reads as TGTGCCAGCGCGGGAGACACCATATATTTT. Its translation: CASAGDTIYF.

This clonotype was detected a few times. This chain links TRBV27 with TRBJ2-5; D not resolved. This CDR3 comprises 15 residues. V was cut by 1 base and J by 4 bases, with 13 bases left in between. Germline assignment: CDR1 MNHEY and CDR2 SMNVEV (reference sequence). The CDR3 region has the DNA TGTGCCAGCAGTTTATTGGGCCCCCGAGGAGAGACCCAGTACTTC. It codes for CASSLLGPRGETQYF.

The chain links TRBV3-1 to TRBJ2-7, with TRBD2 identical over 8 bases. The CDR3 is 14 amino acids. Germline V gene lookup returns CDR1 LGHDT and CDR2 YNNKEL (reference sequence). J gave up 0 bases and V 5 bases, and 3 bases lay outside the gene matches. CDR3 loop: CASSETSVSYEQYF. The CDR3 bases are TGTGCCAGCAGCGAGACTAGCGTCTCCTACGAGCAGTACTTC.

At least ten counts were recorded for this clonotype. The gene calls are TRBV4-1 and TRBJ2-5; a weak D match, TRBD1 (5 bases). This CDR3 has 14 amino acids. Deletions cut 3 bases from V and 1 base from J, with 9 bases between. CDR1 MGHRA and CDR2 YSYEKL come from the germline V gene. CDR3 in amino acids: CASSHRTLQETQYF. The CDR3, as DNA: TGCGCCAGCAGCCATCGGACACTCCAAGAGACCCAGTACTTC.

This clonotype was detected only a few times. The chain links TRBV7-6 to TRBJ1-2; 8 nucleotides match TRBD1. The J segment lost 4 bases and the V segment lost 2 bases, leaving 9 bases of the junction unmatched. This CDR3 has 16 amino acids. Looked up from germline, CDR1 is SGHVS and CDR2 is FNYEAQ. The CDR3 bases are TGTGCCAGCAGCTTATCGGGCGCAGGGACAGGCTATGGCTACACCTTC. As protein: CASSLSGAGTGYGYTF.

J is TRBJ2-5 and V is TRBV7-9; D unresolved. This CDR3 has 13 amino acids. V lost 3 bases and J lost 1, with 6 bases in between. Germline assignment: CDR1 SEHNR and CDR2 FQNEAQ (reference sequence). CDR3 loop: CASSFGSQETQYF. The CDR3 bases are TGTGCCAGCAGCTTTGGCAGCCAAGAGACCCAGTACTTC. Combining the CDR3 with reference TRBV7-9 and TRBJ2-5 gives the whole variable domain DTGVSQNPRHKITKRGQNVTFRCDPISEHNRLYWYRQTLGQGPEFLTYFQNEAQLEKSRLLSDRFSAERPKGSFSTLEIQRTEQGDSAMYLCASSFGSQETQYFGPGTRLLVL.

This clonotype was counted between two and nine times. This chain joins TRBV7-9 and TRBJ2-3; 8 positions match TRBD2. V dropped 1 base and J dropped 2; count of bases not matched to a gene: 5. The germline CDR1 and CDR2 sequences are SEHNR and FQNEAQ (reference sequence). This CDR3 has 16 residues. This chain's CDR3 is CASSLGTSKVTDTQYF. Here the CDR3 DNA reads TGTGCCAGCAGCTTAGGGACTAGCAAAGTCACAGATACGCAGTATTTT.

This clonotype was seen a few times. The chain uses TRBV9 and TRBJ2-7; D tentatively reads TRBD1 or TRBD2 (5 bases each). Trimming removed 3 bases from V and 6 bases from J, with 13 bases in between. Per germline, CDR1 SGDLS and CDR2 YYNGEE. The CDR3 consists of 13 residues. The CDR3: CASSGPGTLEQYF. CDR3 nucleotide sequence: TGTGCCAGCAGCGGTCCCGGGACGCTCGAGCAGTACTTC.

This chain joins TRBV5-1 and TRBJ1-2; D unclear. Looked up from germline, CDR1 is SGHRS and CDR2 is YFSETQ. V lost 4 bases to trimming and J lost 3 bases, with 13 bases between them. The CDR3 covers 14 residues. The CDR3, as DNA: TGCGCCAGCAGCCACGCGGGGAGTGACTATGGCTACACCTTC. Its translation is CASSHAGSDYGYTF.

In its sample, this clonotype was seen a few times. DNA of the CDR3: TGTGCCAGCAGCGATGGAGCGGGAGCGTGGGGGAATGAGCAGTTCTTC. As protein: CASSDGAGAWGNEQFF. This rearrangement joins TRBV9 to TRBJ2-1, with 8 nucleotides matching TRBD2. This CDR3 is 16 amino acids long. The germline CDR1 and CDR2 sequences are SGDLS and YYNGEE. J gave up 7 bases and V 3 bases, and 12 bases lay outside the gene matches.